One and the same sample provided the 13 T cell receptor beta chains below, sequenced in a study of blood T cell repertoires in COVID-19. Using immunoSEQ multiplex PCR, the repertoire was profiled, and TCRdb retains in-frame clones only, with some absent. The table lists about 170,000 clones, under 90% of them singletons, with over 9.5% in the top ten. The sample consisted of PBMCs or T cells enriched from blood (not recorded which). These receptors were collected from a man in his fifties who had recovered from COVID-19.

This chain connects TRBV27 to TRBJ2-7; the match to TRBD2 covers 9 bases. Germline loops: CDR1 MNHEY, CDR2 SMNVEV (reference sequence). With V trimmed by 6 bases and J by 7 bases, 10 bases remained unmatched. This CDR3 region has 14 residues. Here the CDR3 DNA reads TGTGCCAGCAGCCGCGGGGGGGCAAGGGTAGAGCAGTACTTC. Encoded protein: CASSRGGARVEQYF.

The V and J genes are TRBV4-3 and TRBJ1-1, with D uncertain. Trimming stripped 0 bases from V and 5 bases from J, with 13 bases between. Germline CDR1 LGHNA, CDR2 YSLEER. The CDR3 length is 15 residues. CDR3: CASSQDALSGTEAFF. CDR3 in DNA: TGCGCCAGCAGCCAAGATGCGCTTTCGGGAACTGAAGCTTTCTTT.

This clone was observed a handful of times. This chain links TRBV18 with TRBJ1-2, with 10 nucleotides matching TRBD1. J was trimmed by 6 bases and V by 5 bases; bases with no gene match: 12. CDR1 is KGHSH, CDR2 LQKENI, per germline. This CDR3 spans 16 amino acids. The CDR3 nucleotides are TGTGCCAGCTCAACTAACTCCGGGACAGGGGAGAATGGCTACACCTTC. It codes for CASSTNSGTGENGYTF. The variable domain in full, completed from reference TRBV18 and TRBJ1-2, reads NAGVMQNPRHLVRRRGQEARLRCSPMKGHSHVYWYRQLPEEGLKFMVYLQKENIIDESGMPKERFSAEFPKEGPSILRIQQVVRGDSAAYFCASSTNSGTGENGYTFGSGTRLTVV.

The chain is built from TRBV6-5 and TRBJ2-7, with 7 nucleotides matching TRBD1. Germline V lookup: CDR1 MNHEY, CDR2 SVGAGI. Germline trimming cut 5 bases from V and 0 bases from J; bases unmatched to any gene: 7. This CDR3 spans 15 amino acids. CDR3 nucleotide sequence: TGTGCCAGCAGTCAACGGGACAGCTACTCCTACGAGCAGTACTTC. Protein sequence: CASSQRDSYSYEQYF.

Concerning this clone itself: The same CDR3 also results from other DNA sequences found in this sample. CDR3 sequence reads: CASSPEGNYGYTF. The CDR3 DNA reads TGTGCCAGCTCACCGGAGGGGAACTATGGCTACACCTTC. V usage is TRBV18 and J usage is TRBJ1-2; D might be TRBD1 (5 bases). Germline CDR1 KGHSH, CDR2 LQKENI. The V and J ends lost 3 bases and 2 bases respectively, with 7 bases between them. The CDR3 runs to 13 residues. Using reference TRBV18 and TRBJ1-2 for the parts outside the CDR3, the full variable domain is NAGVMQNPRHLVRRRGQEARLRCSPMKGHSHVYWYRQLPEEGLKFMVYLQKENIIDESGMPKERFSAEFPKEGPSILRIQQVVRGDSAAYFCASSPEGNYGYTFGSGTRLTVV.

The gene calls are TRBV20-1 and TRBJ2-1, with a tentative D call TRBD2 (5 bases). The V gene's germline CDR1 is DFQATT and CDR2 SNEGSKA (reference sequence). This CDR3 has 11 amino acids. V dropped 2 bases and J dropped 9 bases, with 8 bases sitting between them. CDR3 nucleotide sequence: TGCAGTGCTAGAAGAGCGGCTGAGCAGTTCTTC. It encodes CSARRAAEQFF.

The chain carries TRBV7-9 and TRBJ1-1, with TRBD1 as a possible D gene (6 bases). CDR1 is SEHNR, CDR2 FQNEAQ, per germline (reference sequence). V lost 5 bases to trimming and J lost 0 bases, with 13 bases between them. CDR3 length: 15 residues. CDR3 sequence: CASSGFGQLNTEAFF. The CDR3 nucleotides read TGTGCCAGCAGCGGATTCGGACAGCTGAACACTGAAGCTTTCTTT.

The chain carries TRBV3-1 (or the pseudogene TRBV3-2) and TRBJ1-2; D is uncertain. The germline V gene has CDR1 LGHDT and CDR2 YNNKEL (reference sequence). This CDR3 contains 12 residues. V lost 1 base, J lost 4 bases, and 4 bases lay in between. CDR3 DNA: TGTGCCAGCAGCCAAGCTATCTATGGCTACACCTTC. Its translation is CASSQAIYGYTF.

This chain links TRBV6-2 or TRBV6-3 with TRBJ2-5, with 12 bases identical to TRBD1. There are 16 residues in the CDR3. The germline gives CDR1 MNHEY, CDR2 SVGEGT. J was trimmed by 4 bases and V by 2 bases; bases with no gene match: 5. CDR3 coding DNA: TGTGCCAGCAGTTACAGGGGACAGGGGGCGGGAGAGACCCAGTACTTC. Translation: CASSYRGQGAGETQYF.

The chain is built from TRBV5-6 and TRBJ1-1; 12 nucleotides align to TRBD1. This CDR3 has 16 amino acids. Trimming at V came to 0 bases and at J to 4 bases, leaving 4 bases not matched to a gene. CDR1 SGHDT and CDR2 YYEEEE come from the germline V gene. The CDR3 DNA is TGTGCCAGCAGCTTGGCCGGGACAGGGGGCATCACTGAAGCTTTCTTT. It yields the protein CASSLAGTGGITEAFF.

The chain employs TRBV5-5 and TRBJ1-5, with 7 bases lining up with TRBD1. This CDR3 has 14 residues. The germline CDR1 and CDR2 sequences are SGHKS and YYEKEE (reference sequence). J lost 9 bases, V lost 4 bases, and 10 bases had no gene match. The CDR3 nucleotides are TGTGCCAGCAGCGAGACCGGGACAGCGGGGCCCCAGCATTTT. It specifies CASSETGTAGPQHF.

The rearrangement links TRBV7-9 to TRBJ1-3; possibly TRBD1 for D (6 bases). Trimming removed 4 bases at V and 4 bases at J, with 11 bases between. Per the germline V gene, CDR1 is SEHNR and CDR2 is FQNEAQ (reference sequence). The CDR3 contains 14 residues. CDR3 residues: CASSSGQSGNTIYF. The CDR3 DNA follows: TGTGCCAGCAGCTCCGGACAGAGCGGAAACACCATATATTTT.

The rearrangement uses TRBV3-1 (or the pseudogene TRBV3-2) and TRBJ1-6; 8 bases line up with TRBD1. CDR1 and CDR2 (germline): LGHDT, YNNKEL (reference sequence). V was pared by 1 base and J by 7 bases, with 9 bases of the junction left unmatched. CDR3 length equals 17 residues. The CDR3 spells CASSQVPGTGRNSPLHF. Written as DNA, the CDR3 is TGTGCCAGCAGCCAAGTTCCCGGGACAGGCCGGAATTCACCCCTCCACTTT.